These 5 T cell receptor beta chains were sequenced from one sample in a study of T-cell reconstitution after alpha-beta-depleted transplantation in children. As it was prepared, the TCRbeta library received unique molecular identifiers. TCRdb ran MiXCR on the PCR reads and lists one entry per CDR3 protein. The table shows about a million distinct CDR3 sequences, with roughly 29% occurring only once. Source: PBMCs, mostly from graft donor cells, taken 360 days after TCRalphabeta/CD19-depleted stem cell transplant. All receptors come from a boy under three years old who had a stem cell transplant for SCID, so the T cells may come from the graft donor.

This clonotype appeared a few times. The chain carries TRBV5-1 and TRBJ2-1; D ambiguous. The CDR3 length is 13 residues. Trimming took 3 bases from V and 8 from J, leaving 12 bases between them. In germline, CDR1 is SGHRS, CDR2 YFSETQ. CDR3 DNA sequence: TGCGCCAGCAGCTCCACGGGTAGGGATGAGCAGTTCTTC. Protein product: CASSSTGRDEQFF. The variable domain in full, completed from reference TRBV5-1 and TRBJ2-1, reads KAGVTQTPRYLIKTRGQQVTLSCSPISGHRSVSWYQQTPGQGLQFLFEYFSETQRNKGNFPGRFSGRQFSNSRSEMNVSTLELGDSALYLCASSSTGRDEQFFGPGTRLTVL.

As for this clonotype: A junction boundary mismatches the germline segment, possibly from a read error. The V call is TRBV11-1, the J call TRBJ2-7; 9 bases fit TRBD1. CDR3 length equals 19 residues. Germline V gives CDR1 SGHAT, CDR2 FQDESV (reference sequence). The CDR3 DNA reads TGTGCCAGCAGCTTGGGCCTCGGGACCCCGGGACAGGGCACCTACGAGCTGTACTTC. Encoded protein: CASSLGLGTPGQGTYELYF.

A remark on this clonotype: One junction end disagrees with the germline gene, perhaps due to a read error. The rearrangement links TRBV3-1 to TRBJ2-3; D possibly matches TRBD1 or TRBD2 (5 bases each). CDR1 and CDR2 from the germline V gene are LGHDT and YNNKEL (reference sequence). The CDR3 spans 14 residues. CDR3 bases: TGTGCCAGCAGCGAAGAGGGGCGCACAGATACGCAGTATTTT. It codes for CASSEEGRTDTQYF.

For this clonotype: Being one base from a much bigger clone, this may be a read error. The rearrangement links TRBV5-1 to TRBJ2-7; the match to TRBD2 covers 10 bases. This CDR3 has 14 amino acids. Germline loops: CDR1 SGHRS, CDR2 YFSETQ. J lost 2 bases, V lost 2 bases, and 1 base had no gene match. This CDR3 is CASSFGTSAYEQYF. CDR3 nucleotides: TGCGCCAGCAGCTTCGGGACTAGCGCCTACGAGCAGTACTTC. Complete variable domain (other parts from reference TRBV5-1 and TRBJ2-7): KAGVTQTPRYLIKTRGQQVTLSCSPISGHRSVSWYQQTPGQGLQFLFEYFSETQRNKGNFPGRFSGRQFSNSRSEMNVSTLELGDSALYLCASSFGTSAYEQYFGPGTRLTVT.

This clonotype was counted only a few times. The gene calls are TRBV9 and TRBJ2-5; D is undetermined. Germline CDR1 is SGDLS and CDR2 is YYNGEE. The CDR3 is 15 amino acids. V dropped 0 bases and J dropped 4 bases, with 13 bases sitting between them. CDR3 nucleotide sequence: TGTGCCAGCAGCGTAGTGCCGGGTGGCCCAGAGACCCAGTACTTC. As protein: CASSVVPGGPETQYF.